The 27 T cell receptor beta chains below come from one sample, sequenced in a study of CD8 T cells in Susac syndrome. RNA totalling roughly 0.5 to 1 ug underwent reverse transcription with random hexamers. One entry per CDR3 protein results from TCRdb running MiXCR on the immunoSEQ multiplex PCR reads. This sample yields about 130,000 distinct CDR3 sequences, of which 85% to 95% are seen a single time; approximately 0.18% belongs to the top ten. The sample comprised CD8+ T cells from PBMCs. These TCRs come from a human donor with Susac syndrome.

J is TRBJ2-1 and V is TRBV9; D might be TRBD2 (6 bases). V shed 1 base and J shed 9 bases, with 14 bases lying between them. This CDR3 is built from 14 residues. Germline lookup yields CDR1 SGDLS and CDR2 YYNGEE. The CDR3 protein is CASSVSRTNGEQFF. For the CDR3, the DNA is TGTGCCAGCAGCGTAAGTAGGACTAACGGTGAGCAGTTCTTC.

This sequence joins TRBV9 and TRBJ2-7; 7 bases line up with TRBD1. CDR1 SGDLS and CDR2 YYNGEE come from the germline V gene. CDR3 length: 15 amino acids. V shed 0 bases, J shed 3 bases, and the junction held 6 bases outside the gene matches. CDR3 sequence reads: CASSVGKGQNYEQYF. The CDR3 DNA reads TGTGCCAGCAGCGTAGGTAAGGGACAGAACTACGAGCAGTACTTC. The full variable domain, its missing parts supplied by reference TRBV9 and TRBJ2-7, is DSGVTQTPKHLITATGQRVTLRCSPRSGDLSVYWYQQSLDQGLQFLIQYYNGEERAKGNILERFSAQQFPDLHSELNLSSLELGDSALYFCASSVGKGQNYEQYFGPGTRLTVT.

The table lists this clonotype with a few counts. This sequence joins TRBV6-2 or TRBV6-3 and TRBJ2-7, with 12 bases fitting TRBD1. J gave up 6 bases and V 3 bases, and 9 bases lay outside the gene matches. Germline loops: CDR1 MNHEY, CDR2 SVGEGT. The CDR3 extends over 16 amino acids. The CDR3 sequence: CASSYPVGTGGGEQYF. The CDR3 DNA reads TGTGCCAGCAGTTATCCCGTCGGGACAGGGGGCGGCGAGCAGTACTTC.

The V gene is TRBV20-1, the J gene TRBJ1-1; no clear D. The CDR3 is 14 amino acids. CDR1 DFQATT and CDR2 SNEGSKA come from the germline V gene (reference sequence). V was clipped by 2 bases and J by 2 bases, with 12 bases between them. The CDR3 nucleotides are TGCAGTGCTAGACCAAACACAGCAAACACTGAAGCTTTCTTT. This gives the protein CSARPNTANTEAFF.

The chain carries TRBV21-1 and TRBJ2-4. TRBV21-1 is annotated as a pseudogene. The CDR3 has 12 residues. Written as DNA, the CDR3 is TGTGCCAGCACCGAATCAAGGCACATTCAGTACTTC. As protein: CASTESRHIQYF.

The chain combines TRBV7-9 with TRBJ2-3; no reliable D call. The CDR3 totals 16 residues. CDR1 is SEHNR, CDR2 FQNEAQ, per germline (reference sequence). V was shortened by 4 bases and J by 2 bases, with 16 bases between the two germline ends. CDR3 loop: CASSSVPLSNTDTQYF. CDR3 bases: TGTGCCAGCAGCTCCGTGCCTCTATCAAACACAGATACGCAGTATTTT.

The rearrangement uses TRBV9 and TRBJ1-1, with D perhaps matching TRBD1 (6 bases). This CDR3 region has 15 residues. Germline CDR1 is SGDLS and CDR2 is YYNGEE. The V end was cut by 0 bases, the J end by 3 bases, with 12 bases between. CDR3 coding DNA: TGTGCCAGCAGCGTAGAGGGGGGCGCGTACACTGAAGCTTTCTTT. This gives the protein CASSVEGGAYTEAFF.

This chain joins TRBV27 and TRBJ2-5; D uncertain. Trimming pared 6 bases from V and 5 bases from J, leaving 10 bases between. The length of the CDR3 is 12 residues. The germline gives CDR1 MNHEY, CDR2 SMNVEV (reference sequence). DNA of the CDR3: TGTGCCAGCAGGACCACGCGGGAGACCCAGTACTTC. Encoded protein: CASRTTRETQYF.

The chain has TRBV28 and TRBJ2-7; no firm D call. This CDR3 has 13 residues. CDR1 and CDR2 from the germline V gene are MDHEN and SYDVKM. V lost 5 bases, J lost 7 bases, and 15 bases lay in between. CDR3 bases: TGTGCCAGCAGTCCCAAGTCAATGTGGGAGCAGTACTTC. Its protein product is CASSPKSMWEQYF.

This chain links TRBV27 with TRBJ2-1; perhaps D is TRBD1 or TRBD2 (6 bases each). Per germline, CDR1 MNHEY and CDR2 SMNVEV (reference sequence). The CDR3 extends over 16 amino acids. The V end lost 5 bases, the J end lost 7 bases, and 21 bases lay between the germline ends. The CDR3: CASSPSPGAGVNEQFF. DNA for the CDR3: TGTGCCAGCAGTCCATCCCCGGGGGCAGGGGTGAATGAGCAGTTCTTC.

This rearrangement joins TRBV4-2 to TRBJ2-3; the D is unclear. The CDR3 consists of 13 residues. Germline V gene lookup returns CDR1 LGHNA and CDR2 YNFKEQ. Deletions cut 4 bases from V and 6 bases from J, with 11 bases between. Here the CDR3 DNA reads TGTGCCAGCAGCCCGCCCCTGGGGGATACGCAGTATTTT. Translation: CASSPPLGDTQYF.

The rearrangement uses TRBV2 and TRBJ2-2, with D possibly being TRBD1 or TRBD2 (5 bases each). The CDR3 totals 15 residues. V was pared by 3 bases and J by 4 bases, with 12 bases between. Per the germline V gene, CDR1 is SNHLY and CDR2 is FYNNEI. CDR3 protein: CASSEGVASTGELFF. Here the CDR3 DNA reads TGTGCCAGCAGTGAGGGGGTTGCCAGCACCGGGGAGCTGTTTTTT.

The chain has TRBV12-3 or TRBV12-4 and TRBJ2-7, with D maybe TRBD2 (6 bases). The CDR3 is 14 residues long. V was clipped by 5 bases and J by 3 bases, with 14 bases between them. CDR3 amino acids: CASSPWGGGYEQYF. DNA of the CDR3: TGTGCCAGCAGTCCCTGGGGAGGAGGCTACGAGCAGTACTTC.

This clonotype was counted once. V is TRBV27 and J is TRBJ2-7, with D possibly TRBD2 on 6 matching bases. Trimming pared 8 bases from V and 4 bases from J, leaving 15 bases between. Germline lookup yields CDR1 MNHEY and CDR2 SMNVEV (reference sequence). The CDR3 consists of 13 residues. CDR3: CASHLSGEYEQYF. The CDR3 DNA reads TGTGCCAGCCATCTATCGGGAGAGTACGAGCAGTACTTC.

This chain joins TRBV7-2 and TRBJ2-1; TRBD2 agrees at 11 bases. The J segment lost 8 bases and the V segment lost 5 bases, leaving 11 bases of the junction unmatched. CDR3 size: 16 residues. Germline CDR1 and CDR2: SGHTA and FQGNSA. The CDR3 sequence is CASSDIAGGPRDEQFF. The CDR3 DNA reads TGTGCCAGCAGCGATATAGCGGGAGGGCCGAGGGATGAGCAGTTCTTC.

The V gene is TRBV28, the J gene TRBJ2-7; perhaps TRBD2 as D (6 bases). Germline CDR1 and CDR2: MDHEN and SYDVKM. V was clipped by 2 bases and J by 6 bases, with 17 bases between them. This CDR3 has 15 amino acids. Here the CDR3 reads CASSLGGSYLGEQYF. CDR3 in DNA: TGTGCCAGCAGTTTAGGAGGGTCCTACCTCGGCGAGCAGTACTTC.

The chain joins TRBV7-6 to TRBJ1-1; no definite D call. Germline loops: CDR1 SGHVS, CDR2 FNYEAQ. Trimming stripped 5 bases from V and 1 base from J, with 8 bases between. The CDR3 has 13 residues. The CDR3 reads CASSKSENTEAFF. The CDR3 DNA is TGTGCCAGCAGCAAGAGTGAGAACACTGAAGCTTTCTTT. The full variable domain, its missing parts supplied by reference TRBV7-6 and TRBJ1-1, is GAGVSQSPRYKVTKRGQDVALRCDPISGHVSLYWYRQALGQGPEFLTYFNYEAQQDKSGLPNDRFSAERPEGSISTLTIQRTEQRDSAMYRCASSKSENTEAFFGQGTRLTVV.

This clonotype was recorded only once. V and J are TRBV29-1 and TRBJ2-7, with a tentative D call TRBD2 (5 bases). CDR3 length: 11 amino acids. V was pared by 5 bases and J by 7 bases, with 12 bases between. CDR1 SQVTM and CDR2 ANQGSEA come from the germline V gene. The CDR3 DNA sequence: TGCAGCGTTCCGGGATGGGAGGAGCAGTACTTC. It yields the protein CSVPGWEEQYF.

This clonotype was detected a few times. The rearrangement uses TRBV11-2 and TRBJ1-1, with no clear D. The germline CDR1 and CDR2 sequences are SGHAT and FQNNGV. The CDR3 covers 13 residues. Trimming cost V 3 bases and J 6 bases, with 11 bases left between them. CDR3 coding DNA: TGTGCCAGCAGCTTCCCTCCGGCAGCTGAAGCTTTCTTT. The encoded protein is CASSFPPAAEAFF. The full variable domain, completed using reference TRBV11-2 and TRBJ1-1, is EAGVAQSPRYKIIEKRQSVAFWCNPISGHATLYWYQQILGQGPKLLIQFQNNGVVDDSQLPKDRFSAERLKGVDSTLKIQPAKLEDSAVYLCASSFPPAAEAFFGQGTRLTVV.

The chain is built from TRBV28 and TRBJ2-1; TRBD1 agrees at 9 bases. V was clipped by 3 bases and J by 0 bases; unmatched bases: 9. In germline, CDR1 is MDHEN, CDR2 SYDVKM. This CDR3 has 18 residues. CDR3 sequence: CASSFTGGGKGSYNEQFF. CDR3 nucleotide sequence: TGTGCCAGCAGTTTCACAGGGGGCGGAAAGGGCTCCTACAATGAGCAGTTCTTC.

The chain's CDR3 is CASSFRDSEAFF. For the CDR3, the DNA is TGTGCCAGCAGTTTCAGGGACTCTGAAGCTTTCTTT. This chain links TRBV12-3 or TRBV12-4 with TRBJ1-1; the D gene is possibly TRBD1 (5 bases). CDR3 size: 12 residues. Trimming took off 3 bases at V and 6 bases at J, with 8 bases between the two ends.

J is TRBJ2-5 and V is TRBV20-1; no definite D call. In germline, CDR1 is DFQATT, CDR2 SNEGSKA (reference sequence). The CDR3 has 14 amino acids. Deletions cut 3 bases from V and 0 bases from J, with 11 bases between. The CDR3 DNA reads TGCAGTGCTAGTGCTAACCTGTACCAAGAGACCCAGTACTTC. It codes for CSASANLYQETQYF.

The genes are TRBV7-8 and TRBJ2-3; 9 nucleotides line up with TRBD1. With V trimmed by 0 bases and J by 4 bases, 8 bases remained unmatched. Germline CDR1 is SGHVS and CDR2 is FQNEAQ. The CDR3 totals 17 residues. The CDR3 reads CASSLARTGEEADTQYF. The DNA of the CDR3 is TGTGCCAGCAGCTTAGCCCGGACAGGGGAGGAGGCAGATACGCAGTATTTT.

The CDR3 sequence: CASSSYTGAGELFF. The CDR3 coding sequence is TGTGCCAGCAGCTCCTACACGGGGGCGGGGGAGCTGTTTTTT. V usage is TRBV13 and J usage is TRBJ2-2; possibly TRBD1 or TRBD2 for D (6 bases each). The CDR3 sequence is 14 residues long. The germline V and J ends were trimmed by 4 bases and 8 bases, with 14 bases remaining between them. The germline CDR1 and CDR2 sequences are PRHDT and FYEKMQ (reference sequence).

J is TRBJ2-2 and V is TRBV12-5; D is undetermined. The germline V gene has CDR1 LGHNT and CDR2 FRNRAP. CDR3 size: 15 residues. The ends were cut back, 3 bases at V and 6 bases at J, with 14 bases in the middle. The CDR3 coding sequence is TGTGCTAGTGGTTTCAGGCCGCTCCCCCCCGGGGAGCTGTTTTTT. This gives the protein CASGFRPLPPGELFF.

For the CDR3, the DNA is TGTGCCAGCAGTGACCTTACGCGCGAGACTCCCTACGAGCAGTACTTC. Amino acids: CASSDLTRETPYEQYF. The chain uses TRBV2 and TRBJ2-7, with D hard to call. The V gene's germline CDR1 is SNHLY and CDR2 FYNNEI. V lost 3 bases to trimming and J lost 2 bases, with 17 bases between them. The CDR3 runs 16 residues.

The V call is TRBV12-3 or TRBV12-4, the J call TRBJ2-7; D might be TRBD2 (5 bases). The germline V and J ends were trimmed by 3 bases and 7 bases, with 19 bases remaining between them. This CDR3 has 15 residues. The CDR3 bases are TGTGCCAGCAGTTTCAATACAGAACCTACGGGAGAGCAGTACTTC. It yields the protein CASSFNTEPTGEQYF.